This TCR beta chain was retrieved from a study of Graves' ophthalmopathy and Graves' hyperthyroidism. For the study at large: Sampling took place at initial diagnosis, with peripheral blood obtained before any treatment.

V was pared by 8 bases and J by 6 bases, with 22 bases between. Germline lookup yields CDR1 MNHNS and CDR2 SASEGT. CDR3 length: 16 residues. This clonotype was seen at least ten times. Antigen unknown. Findings and caveats of the study: Detected in blood as well were most expanded thyroid clonotypes with frequency above 0.001. Discriminating ophthalmopathy from stable hyperthyroidism, a 13-signature model attained a sensitivity of about 89% and a specificity of 81.08%.

The authors amplified TCR beta CDR3 regions, and they did so from RNA transcripts for repertoire sequencing. RT-PCR with HTBI primers came first, then second-round multiplex PCR. TCRdb recomputed calls from the multiplex PCR reads with MiXCR, one row per CDR3 protein. Altogether 350,000 to 450,000 distinct CDR3 sequences are present, around 19% being singletons, with the ten largest covering about 1.4%. Sequencing used peripheral blood. V is TRBV6-1 and J is TRBJ2-2, with D possibly TRBD2 on 5 matching bases. This TCR was sampled from a young woman with Graves' ophthalmopathy. The chain's CDR3 is CASGGARGSVPGELFF. Written as DNA, the CDR3 is TGTGCCAGCGGAGGCGCCCGGGGAAGTGTTCCCGGGGAGCTGTTTTTT.